This T cell receptor (beta chain) was observed in a study of CD8+CD57+ T cells in acquired aplastic anemia. This clonotype was detected a few times. The patients chosen for sequencing had shown expansion of CD8+CD57+ cells (detected by flow cytometry). TCR beta VDJ and CDR3 profiles were obtained from a genomic DNA template. MiXCR, run by TCRdb on the reads, gives a single entry per CDR3 protein. The sample consists of 50,000 or so distinct CDR3 sequences, roughly three fifths of them appearing once. CDR3 length equals 12 residues. Germline V lookup: CDR1 LNHNV, CDR2 YYDKDF (reference sequence). The ends were cut back, 0 bases at V and 5 bases at J, with 2 bases in the middle.

The chain recombines TRBV15 with TRBJ1-5; unclear D gene. This sequence was found in a human donor with aplastic anemia. The specimen sequenced was sorted CD4+, CD8+, or CD8+CD57+ T cells (not recorded which) from PBMCs. The CDR3 region has the DNA TGTGCCACCAGCAGAGAGTATCAGCCCCAGCATTTT. This sequence encodes CATSREYQPQHF.